Listed here is a single T cell receptor (beta chain). In this sample, this clone turned up once. This clone's antigen is unknown. Qualities for individual bases were not recorded, and no much larger clone is one base off. The data derive from a study of OX40 agonist ivuxolimab in advanced cancers. For the study in its entirety: Ivuxolimab, which targeted the costimulatory receptor OX40 (CD134), was an agonistic, fully human IgG2 monoclonal antibody. Intravenous ivuxolimab was administered to patients every 2 weeks at six dose levels: 0.01, 0.1, 0.3, 1.5, 3 and 10 mg/kg. Among the roughly 52 dose-escalation patients, about 19 had hepatocellular carcinoma, approximately 15 melanoma, 9 renal cell carcinoma and 9 head and neck cancer. In the dose-escalation cohort, roughly four fifths of patients were male, and the mean age was approximately 60 years, with a range of about 23 to 85. Patients were allowed to have had prior anti-PD-1, anti-PD-L1 or anti-CTLA-4 therapy, and roughly 40% of the dose-escalation patients had been treated with checkpoint inhibitors. Partial responses were achieved by three dose-escalation patients, of whom one had hepatocellular carcinoma and two had cutaneous melanoma. The point of sequencing TCRbeta in the periphery was to test whether ivuxolimab changed TCR sequence diversity and drove clonal T-cell expansion. The paper describes the monotherapy dose-escalation part (N of about 57 patients) of the phase I trial of ivuxolimab.

Genomic DNA was extracted from sorted cells for sequencing of the TCRbeta CDR3 region. The immunoSEQ Assay was used for sequencing of TCRbeta CDR3 regions. TCRdb stores this immuneACCESS table with in-frame sequences only. Part of the clones is absent; in the studies checked, under half of the shortfall reflects unresolved V genes, and no reason is known for the rest. The sample includes 66,000 or so clones, with approximately 86% observed a single time. The leading ten clones occupy more than 0.4% of the sample. The CDR3 contains 16 residues, cysteine and phenylalanine counted. Kept here is only the CDR3 DNA, which spans 48 bases and is read in frame from base 1. V is pared back by 1 base and J by 2 bases, with 15 bases lying between the germline termini. The germline V gene (reference sequence) provides CDR1 SGHKS and CDR2 YYEKEE. Broader findings and caveats from the paper: Low levels of normalized T-cell clonal expansion were also seen in some patients who did not respond. Antigen specificity was not determined for the clonally expanded peripheral T cells. At doses of 0.1 to 3.0 mg/kg, clonal expansion of both CD4+ and CD8+ T cells in blood was seen between baseline and week 6. Partial responders in the 0.1-3.0 mg/kg groups had among the lowest normalized peripheral clonal expansion, especially among CD8+ T cells. On average, CD8+ T cells showed more expanded clones than CD4+ T cells after ivuxolimab.

Patients with a history of autoimmune disease or receiving systemic immunosuppression were excluded from the trial. Peripheral blood for TCR sequencing was drawn from every dose cohort at baseline, at cycle 4 day 1 and at cycle 7 day 1. Samples came from an open-label, multicenter, first-in-human phase I dose-escalation trial of ivuxolimab. The trial enrolled adults with locally advanced or metastatic head and neck squamous cell, hepatocellular, melanoma or renal cell carcinoma. Before TCR sequencing, CD4+ T cells and CD8+ T cells from peripheral blood were sorted into separate populations. The chain uses TRBV5-5 and TRBJ1-1; the D region possibly corresponds to TRBD1 (5 bases align). The source of this sequence is an adult with an advanced solid tumor such as melanoma, head and neck, liver or kidney cancer. The sample here was CD4+ or CD8+ T cells sorted from blood, taken in a trial of the OX40 agonist ivuxolimab. Here the CDR3 is given as CASSLHPGPANTEAFF. The sequenced DNA is TGTGCCAGCAGCTTGCACCCGGGGCCCGCCAACACTGAAGCTTTCTTT.